This T cell receptor beta chain was observed in a study of T cell repertoires in cytomegalovirus infection. Study-level information: Researchers turned to recently identified HLA-C-restricted CMV epitopes as well as well-studied HLA-B-restricted ones. CMV infection plus the matching HLA type was flagged by public TCR beta signatures.

Findings and limits, study-wide: The study found HLA-C-restricted CMV-specific TCR beta clonotypes dominating the ex vivo response.

From the reads, TCRdb called clonotypes with MiXCR, one entry per CDR3 protein. The sample shows around 800,000 distinct CDR3 sequences, about 30% of them seen only once. Per germline, CDR1 SNHLY and CDR2 FYNNEI. There are 10 residues in the CDR3. V gave up 6 bases and J gave up 9 bases, with 8 bases separating them. Comments on this clonotype: Its antigen is not known.

Specimen: cultured CD8+ T cells from PBMCs, collected from culture after CMV antigen stimulation. V usage is TRBV2 and J usage is TRBJ1-1, with a tentative D call TRBD1 (5 bases). This TCR came from a human donor in good health (CMV status not recorded). Some clones in this sample may be carry-over from other donors' samples. DNA for the CDR3: TGTGCCAGCAGGGGGGTAAAAGCTTTCTTT. Translation: CASRGVKAFF.